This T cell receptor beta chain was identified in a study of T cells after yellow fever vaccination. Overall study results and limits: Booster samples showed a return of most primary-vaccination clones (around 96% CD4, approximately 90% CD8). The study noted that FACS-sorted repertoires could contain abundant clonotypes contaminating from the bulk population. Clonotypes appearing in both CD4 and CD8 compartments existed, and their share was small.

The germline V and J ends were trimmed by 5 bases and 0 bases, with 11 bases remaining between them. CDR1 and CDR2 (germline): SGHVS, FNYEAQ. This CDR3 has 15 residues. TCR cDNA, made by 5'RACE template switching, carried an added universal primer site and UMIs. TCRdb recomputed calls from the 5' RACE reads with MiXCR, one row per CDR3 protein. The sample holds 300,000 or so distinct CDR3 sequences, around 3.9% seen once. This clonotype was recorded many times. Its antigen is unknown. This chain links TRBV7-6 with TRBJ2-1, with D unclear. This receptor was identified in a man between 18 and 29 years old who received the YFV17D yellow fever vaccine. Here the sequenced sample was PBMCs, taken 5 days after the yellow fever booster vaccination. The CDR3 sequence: CASSPDPSSYNEQFF. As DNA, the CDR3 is TGTGCCAGCAGCCCGGACCCAAGCTCCTACAATGAGCAGTTCTTC.